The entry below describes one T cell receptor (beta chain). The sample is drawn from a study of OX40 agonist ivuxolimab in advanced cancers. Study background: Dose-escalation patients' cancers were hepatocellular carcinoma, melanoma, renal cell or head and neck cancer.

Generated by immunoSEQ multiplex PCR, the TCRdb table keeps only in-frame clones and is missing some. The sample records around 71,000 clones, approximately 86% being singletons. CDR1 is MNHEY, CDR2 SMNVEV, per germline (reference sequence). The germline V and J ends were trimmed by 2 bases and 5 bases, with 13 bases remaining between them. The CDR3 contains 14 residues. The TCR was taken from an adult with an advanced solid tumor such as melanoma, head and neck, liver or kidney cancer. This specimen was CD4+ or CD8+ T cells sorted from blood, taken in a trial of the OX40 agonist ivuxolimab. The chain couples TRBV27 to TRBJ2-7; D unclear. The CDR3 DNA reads TGTGCCAGCAGTTTACTGAGTCTGGGTCACGAGCAGTACTTC. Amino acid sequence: CASSLLSLGHEQYF.